Following are 26 T cell receptor beta chains from one sample sequenced in a study of T cells in Graves' hyperthyroidism and ophthalmopathy. RNA transcripts served as the template for amplifying TCR beta CDR3 regions. First-round RT-PCR with HTBI primers amplified the TCR CDR3 region. TCRdb re-called the multiplex PCR reads through MiXCR, storing one row per CDR3 protein. The data contain almost 600,000 distinct CDR3 sequences, 46% of them singletons. The sample consisted of peripheral blood or thyroid tissue (not recorded which). Receptor source: a young woman with Graves' hyperthyroidism.

For this clonotype: The CDR3 does not end in the conserved phenylalanine or tryptophan, so this is likely a read error. The DNA is omitted, as the CDR3 cannot be located on it reliably, and the CDR3 follows TCRdb's listing. The chain links TRBV19 to TRBJ2-6. The CDR3 region is 8 residues in length, termini included. Germline V gives CDR1 LNHDA, CDR2 SQIVND (reference sequence). The CDR3 is CASSMATS.

This clonotype has just a few counts. The chain combines TRBV6-6 with TRBJ2-2, with a possible D match to TRBD2 (5 bases). V lost 2 bases to trimming and J lost 5 bases, with 12 bases between them. CDR3 length: 15 amino acids. Germline CDR1 and CDR2: MNHNY and SVGAGI (reference sequence). CDR3 sequence: CASSYAYSGTGELFF. CDR3 nucleotide sequence: TGTGCCAGCAGTTACGCCTACTCGGGGACCGGGGAGCTGTTTTTT.

This clonotype appeared many times. The gene calls are TRBV24-1 and TRBJ1-4; unclear D gene. Germline V gene sequence: CDR1 KGHDR, CDR2 SFDVKD. This CDR3 has 12 residues. Trimming pared 4 bases from V and 5 bases from J, leaving 4 bases between. CDR3 sequence reads: CATSDRNEKLFF. Here the CDR3 DNA reads TGTGCCACCAGTGACCGAAATGAAAAACTGTTTTTT.

Notes on this clonotype: A much more abundant neighbour one base away suggests this may be a read error. Lacking the conserved final phenylalanine or tryptophan, this CDR3 likely reflects a read error. The rearrangement uses TRBV12-3 or TRBV12-4 and TRBJ2-7; 8 bases line up with TRBD2. V dropped 6 bases and J dropped 0; count of bases not matched to a gene: 7. This CDR3 contains 15 residues. CDR3 sequence reads: CASSFASGPSYEQYL. In DNA, the CDR3 is TGTGCCAGCAGCTTTGCTAGCGGGCCCTCCTACGAGCAGTACCTC.

This clonotype came up many times. V usage is TRBV28 and J usage is TRBJ2-7; TRBD1 aligns across 8 bases. This CDR3 has 15 residues. Losses at the gene ends were 6 bases for V and 1 base for J; bases not matched to a gene: 8. Looked up from germline, CDR1 is MDHEN and CDR2 is SYDVKM. CDR3 nucleotides: TGTGCCAGCAGAATGGACAGGGAGTCTTCCTACGAGCAGTACTTC. It encodes CASRMDRESSYEQYF.

Points on this clonotype: The junction differs from germline at one of its ends, possibly a read error. V gene TRBV19 combines with J gene TRBJ1-2; possible D gene TRBD1, 6 bases. CDR1 and CDR2 (germline): LNHDA, SQIVND (reference sequence). The CDR3 spans 15 residues. In DNA, the CDR3 is TGCGCCAGCAGCTTGGCAGGGGAAAGGAGATCTGGCTACACCTTC. Translation: CASSLAGERRSGYTF. The full variable domain, its missing parts supplied by reference TRBV19 and TRBJ1-2, is DGGITQSPKYLFRKEGQNVTLSCEQNLNHDAMYWYRQDPGQGLRLIYYSQIVNDFQKGDIAEGYSVSREKKESFPLTVTSAQKNPTAFYLCASSLAGERRSGYTFGSGTRLTVV.

To note about this clonotype: One junction end does not reproduce the germline sequence, and a read error may be involved. This chain connects TRBV7-9 to TRBJ1-2, with TRBD1 matching over 7 bases. The germline V gene encodes CDR1 SEHNR and CDR2 FQNEAQ (reference sequence). This CDR3 comprises 11 residues. CDR3 amino acids: CASSSDRLGGF. DNA of the CDR3: TGTGCCAGCAGCTCGGACAGGCTGGGGGGCTTC. The full variable domain, its missing parts supplied by reference TRBV7-9 and TRBJ1-2, is DTGVSQNPRHKITKRGQNVTFRCDPISEHNRLYWYRQTLGQGPEFLTYFQNEAQLEKSRLLSDRFSAERPKGSFSTLEIQRTEQGDSAMYLCASSSDRLGGFGSGTRLTVV.

The chain carries TRBV19 and TRBJ2-2, with D hard to call. V shed 5 bases and J shed 2 bases, with 12 bases lying between them. This CDR3 has 15 residues. Germline values: CDR1 LNHDA, CDR2 SQIVND (reference sequence). This chain's CDR3 is CASSVLTLNTGELFF. The CDR3 DNA reads TGTGCCAGTAGTGTCCTGACTCTTAACACCGGGGAGCTGTTTTTT.

With regard to this clonotype: A junction end diverges from the germline sequence, so it may reflect a read error. This CDR3 is CASSLAGSSPPHF. CDR3 sequence (DNA): TGCGCCAGCAGCTTGGCAGGATCTTCACCCCCCCACTTT. This chain uses TRBV5-1 with TRBJ1-6, with D unclear. This CDR3 spans 13 amino acids. Germline CDR1 is SGHRS and CDR2 is YFSETQ.

This clonotype was observed many times. The gene calls are TRBV29-1 and TRBJ1-4; no reliable D call. Per the germline V gene, CDR1 is SQVTM and CDR2 is ANQGSEA. V shed 4 bases and J shed 0 bases, with 15 bases lying between them. The CDR3 has 16 residues. In DNA, the CDR3 is TGCAGCGTTGTTTGGGGATATAACCCAACTAATGAAAAACTGTTTTTT. This codes for CSVVWGYNPTNEKLFF.

As to this clonotype: One junction end does not reproduce the germline sequence, and a read error may be involved. V is TRBV2 and J is TRBJ2-5, with D possibly matching TRBD2 (6 bases). CDR1 is SNHLY and CDR2 is FYNNEI in the germline V gene. CDR3 length: 13 amino acids. CDR3 nucleotides: TGTGTCAGCTCCTCCGGGAGTCAAGAGACCCAGTACTTC. This sequence encodes CVSSSGSQETQYF.

Details on this clonotype: The CDR3 does not close with the conserved phenylalanine or tryptophan, likely indicating a read error. The DNA is omitted, as the CDR3 cannot be located on it reliably, and the CDR3 follows TCRdb's listing. This chain joins TRBV20-1 and TRBJ1-2; the table assigns TRBD1, which was not confirmed against the DNA. CDR1 and CDR2 (germline): DFQATT, SNEGSKA (reference sequence). Including both end residues, the CDR3 is 13 amino acids long. CDR3 in amino acids: CSARGGRDTLRFL.

This chain uses TRBV6-5 with TRBJ1-4; D perhaps matches TRBD1 (6 bases). With 5 bases removed from V and 5 bases from J, the gap between germline ends came to 15 bases. CDR1 MNHEY and CDR2 SVGAGI come from the germline V gene. The CDR3 length is 15 residues. CDR3 in amino acids: CASSERKDRNEKLFF. CDR3 bases: TGTGCCAGCAGTGAACGTAAGGACAGAAATGAAAAACTGTTTTTT.

This clonotype has more than one count but fewer than ten. The chain employs TRBV5-5 and TRBJ1-1, with D maybe TRBD1 (5 bases). The germline gives CDR1 SGHKS, CDR2 YYEKEE (reference sequence). The CDR3 sequence is 14 residues long. V gave up 3 bases and J gave up 4 bases, with 13 bases separating them. CDR3 DNA sequence: TGTGCCAGCAGCTCGGCCCCTGGGGCCACTGAAGCTTTCTTT. Its translation is CASSSAPGATEAFF.

This chain links TRBV20-1 with TRBJ2-5; TRBD1 is a possible D gene (6 bases). The V and J ends lost 4 bases and 5 bases respectively, with 17 bases between them. Germline V gives CDR1 DFQATT, CDR2 SNEGSKA (reference sequence). This CDR3 comprises 14 residues. CDR3 bases: TGCAGTGCTATTAGCGACAGGTGGCAGGAGACCCAGTACTTC. Encoded protein: CSAISDRWQETQYF.

The chain recombines TRBV10-1 with TRBJ1-3; unclear D gene. V was cut by 0 bases and J by 2 bases, with 2 bases left in between. Germline-derived CDR1 and CDR2 are WNHNN and SYGVQD (reference sequence). The CDR3 consists of 13 residues. Here the CDR3 DNA reads TGCGCCAGCAGTGAGTCAGCTGGAAACACCATATATTTT. It codes for CASSESAGNTIYF.

This chain links TRBV7-8 with TRBJ2-5; D is uncertain. V lost 6 bases, J lost 11 bases, and 19 bases lay in between. Germline CDR1 SGHVS, CDR2 FQNEAQ. The CDR3 extends over 13 amino acids. CDR3 nucleotide sequence: TGTGCCAGCAGTGGAAAGTCCTACAATGAGCAGTACTTC. It codes for CASSGKSYNEQYF.

This clonotype was seen repeatedly, ten times or more. The V and J genes are TRBV19 and TRBJ1-6; D is ambiguous. The ends were cut back, 5 bases at V and 4 bases at J, with 12 bases in the middle. This CDR3 comprises 15 residues. In germline, CDR1 is LNHDA, CDR2 SQIVND (reference sequence). The CDR3 nucleotides read TGTGCCAGTAGTGGAGGAGGGTTTTATAATTCACCCCTCCACTTT. It codes for CASSGGGFYNSPLHF. The whole variable domain, remainder taken from reference TRBV19 and TRBJ1-6, is DGGITQSPKYLFRKEGQNVTLSCEQNLNHDAMYWYRQDPGQGLRLIYYSQIVNDFQKGDIAEGYSVSREKKESFPLTVTSAQKNPTAFYLCASSGGGFYNSPLHFGNGTRLTVT.

The chain is built from TRBV24-1 and TRBJ2-7; D is unclear. Per germline, CDR1 KGHDR and CDR2 SFDVKD. The V end was cut by 0 bases, the J end by 3 bases, with 8 bases between. The CDR3 covers 14 residues. Here the CDR3 reads CATSDLPRDYEQYF. Here the CDR3 DNA reads TGTGCCACCAGTGATTTGCCCAGAGACTACGAGCAGTACTTC.

This clonotype was seen ten or more times. V usage is TRBV29-1 and J usage is TRBJ2-5; TRBD2 aligns across 10 bases. This CDR3 is built from 15 residues. Germline V gene data show CDR1 as SQVTM and CDR2 as ANQGSEA. With V trimmed by 7 bases and J by 0 bases, 8 bases remained unmatched. CDR3: CSGTGLALYQETQYF. CDR3 sequence (DNA): TGCAGCGGAACGGGACTAGCGCTTTACCAAGAGACCCAGTACTTC.

The gene calls are TRBV5-1 and TRBJ2-1; a possible D gene is TRBD1 (5 bases). The CDR3 is 14 amino acids. Germline lookup yields CDR1 SGHRS and CDR2 YFSETQ. V lost 5 bases, J lost 0 bases, and 9 bases lay in between. The CDR3: CASRVQVSYNEQFF. The DNA for the CDR3 is TGCGCCAGCAGAGTACAGGTCTCCTACAATGAGCAGTTCTTC.

To note about this clonotype: One base away lies a much larger clone, so this may be a sequencing read error. V and J are TRBV2 and TRBJ1-5, with D perhaps TRBD1 (6 bases). V lost 5 bases, J lost 4 bases, and 15 bases lay in between. The V gene's germline CDR1 is SNHLY and CDR2 FYNNEI. This CDR3 comprises 15 residues. CDR3 loop: CASSLLRGRNQPQHF. CDR3 DNA: TGTGCCAGCAGTTTATTGCGGGGGCGAAATCAGCCCCAGCATTTT.

This clonotype was seen a few times. The chain carries TRBV29-1 and TRBJ2-3, with 9 nucleotides matching TRBD2. The CDR3 loop spans 14 amino acids. From germline, CDR1 is SQVTM and CDR2 ANQGSEA. The ends lost 7 bases at V and 1 base at J; junction bases unmatched: 6. CDR3 in amino acids: CSAHSGSGTDTQYF. The CDR3 nucleotides read TGCAGCGCTCATAGCGGGAGTGGCACAGATACGCAGTATTTT.

This clonotype has ten or more counts. This sequence joins TRBV29-1 and TRBJ1-4, with TRBD1 matching over 8 bases. CDR1 is SQVTM and CDR2 is ANQGSEA in the germline V gene. After removal of 6 bases from V and 7 bases from J, the junction contained 7 bases not matched to a gene. The CDR3 contains 13 residues. The CDR3, as DNA: TGCAGCGTAGACAGGGGCCGGGGTGAAAAACTGTTTTTT. Residues: CSVDRGRGEKLFF.

This clonotype was observed many times. V gene TRBV29-1 combines with J gene TRBJ1-2; 8 bases match TRBD1. Germline loops: CDR1 SQVTM, CDR2 ANQGSEA. V lost 1 base, J lost 7 bases, and 8 bases stayed unmatched. The CDR3 is 14 amino acids. The CDR3 bases are TGCAGCGTTGAAGGAGACAGGGGATTCGCTGGCTACACCTTC. It encodes CSVEGDRGFAGYTF.

As for this clonotype: A much bigger clone sits one base away, suggesting this may be a read error. The chain links TRBV7-2 to TRBJ2-6; possibly TRBD1 or TRBD2 for D (5 bases each). CDR3 length: 15 residues. Trimming took off 5 bases at V and 3 bases at J, with 11 bases between the two ends. Germline V CDR1 and CDR2: SGHTA, FQGNSA. Written as DNA, the CDR3 is TGTGCCAGCAGCACCGGGGCCCTTGGGGCCAACGTCCTGACTTTC. This sequence encodes CASSTGALGANVLTF.